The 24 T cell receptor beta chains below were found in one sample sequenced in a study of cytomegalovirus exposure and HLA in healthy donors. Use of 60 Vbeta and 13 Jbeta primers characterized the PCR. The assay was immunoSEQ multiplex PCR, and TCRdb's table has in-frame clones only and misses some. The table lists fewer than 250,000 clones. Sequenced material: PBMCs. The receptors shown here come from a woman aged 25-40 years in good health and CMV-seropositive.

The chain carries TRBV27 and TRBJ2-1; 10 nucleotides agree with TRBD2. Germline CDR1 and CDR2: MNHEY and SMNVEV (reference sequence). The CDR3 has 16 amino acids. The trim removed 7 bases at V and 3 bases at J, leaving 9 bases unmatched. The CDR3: CASTRLAGKVYNEQFF. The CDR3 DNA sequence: TGTGCCAGCACCCGACTAGCGGGTAAGGTCTACAATGAGCAGTTCTTC.

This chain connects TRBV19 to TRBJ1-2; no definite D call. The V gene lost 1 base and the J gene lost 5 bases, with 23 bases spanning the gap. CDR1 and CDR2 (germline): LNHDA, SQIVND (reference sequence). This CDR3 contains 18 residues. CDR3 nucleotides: TGTGCCAGTAGTATAGTAAACGTACACGGGTTCGAGACTTATGGCTACACCTTC. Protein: CASSIVNVHGFETYGYTF.

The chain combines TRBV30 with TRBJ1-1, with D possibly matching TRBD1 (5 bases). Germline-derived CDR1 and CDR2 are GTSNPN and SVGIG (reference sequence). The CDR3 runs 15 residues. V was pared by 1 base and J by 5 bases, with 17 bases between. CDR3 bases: TGTGCCTGGAGTGGACGCAGGGATGGTGGGACTGAAGCTTTCTTT. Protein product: CAWSGRRDGGTEAFF.

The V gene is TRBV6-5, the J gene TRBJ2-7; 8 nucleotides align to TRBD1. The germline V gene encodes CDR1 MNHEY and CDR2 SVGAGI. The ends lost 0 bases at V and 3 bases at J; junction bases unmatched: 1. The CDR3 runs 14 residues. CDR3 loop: CASSYSRGRYEQYF. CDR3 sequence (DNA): TGTGCCAGCAGTTACTCCAGGGGGCGCTACGAGCAGTACTTC.

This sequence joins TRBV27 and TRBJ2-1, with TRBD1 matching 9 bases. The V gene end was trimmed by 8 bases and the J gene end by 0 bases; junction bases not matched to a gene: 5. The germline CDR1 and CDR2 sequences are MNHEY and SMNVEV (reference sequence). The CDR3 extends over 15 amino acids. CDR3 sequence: CASRTGVGSYNEQFF. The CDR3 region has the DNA TGTGCCAGCCGGACAGGGGTAGGCTCCTACAATGAGCAGTTCTTC.

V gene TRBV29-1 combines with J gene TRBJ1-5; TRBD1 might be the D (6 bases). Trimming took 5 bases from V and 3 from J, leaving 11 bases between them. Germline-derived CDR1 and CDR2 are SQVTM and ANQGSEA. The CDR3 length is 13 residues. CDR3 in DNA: TGCAGCGTTCGACAGGCAATCAATCAGCCCCAGCATTTT. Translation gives CSVRQAINQPQHF.

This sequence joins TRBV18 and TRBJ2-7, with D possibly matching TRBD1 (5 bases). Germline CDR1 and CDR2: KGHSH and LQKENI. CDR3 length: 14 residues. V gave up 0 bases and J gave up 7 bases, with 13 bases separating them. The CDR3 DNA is TGTGCCAGCTCACCACCTCCTGGGGCAGGGGAGCAGTACTTC. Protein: CASSPPPGAGEQYF.

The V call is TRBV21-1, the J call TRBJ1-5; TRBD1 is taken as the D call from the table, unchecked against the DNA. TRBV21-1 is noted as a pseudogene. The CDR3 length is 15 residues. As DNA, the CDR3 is TGTGCCAGCAGCATAGAGGGACAGACCAATCAGCCCCAGCATTTT. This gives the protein CASSIEGQTNQPQHF.

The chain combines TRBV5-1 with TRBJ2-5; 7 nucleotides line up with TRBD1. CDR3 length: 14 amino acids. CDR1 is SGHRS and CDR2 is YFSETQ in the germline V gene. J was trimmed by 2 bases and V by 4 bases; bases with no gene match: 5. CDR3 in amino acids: CASSPAGGQETQYF. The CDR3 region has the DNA TGCGCCAGCAGCCCCGCAGGGGGTCAAGAGACCCAGTACTTC.

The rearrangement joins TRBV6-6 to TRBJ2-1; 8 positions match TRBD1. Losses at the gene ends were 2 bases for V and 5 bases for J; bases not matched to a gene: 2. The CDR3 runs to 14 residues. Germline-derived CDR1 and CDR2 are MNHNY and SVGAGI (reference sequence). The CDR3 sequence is CASSYGTGDNEQFF. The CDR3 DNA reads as TGTGCCAGCAGTTACGGGACAGGAGACAATGAGCAGTTCTTC.

Written as DNA, the CDR3 is TGTGCCAGCAGTTTAGACAGGGCGAATGAGCAGTTCTTC. The encoded protein is CASSLDRANEQFF. The chain links TRBV6-6 to TRBJ2-1; 7 bases line up with TRBD1. The CDR3 consists of 13 residues. Germline-derived CDR1 and CDR2 are MNHNY and SVGAGI (reference sequence). J gave up 7 bases and V 4 bases, and 4 bases lay outside the gene matches.

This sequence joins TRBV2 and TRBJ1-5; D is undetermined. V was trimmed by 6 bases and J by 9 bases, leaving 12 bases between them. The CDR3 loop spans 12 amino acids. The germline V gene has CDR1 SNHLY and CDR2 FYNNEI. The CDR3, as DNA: TGTGCCAGCAGCGCTGACACGAGGCCCCAGCATTTT. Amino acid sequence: CASSADTRPQHF. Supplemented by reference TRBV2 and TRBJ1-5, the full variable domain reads EPEVTQTPSHQVTQMGQEVILRCVPISNHLYFYWYRQILGQKVEFLVSFYNNEISEKSEIFDDQFSVERPDGSNFTLKIRSTKLEDSAMYFCASSADTRPQHFGDGTRLSIL.

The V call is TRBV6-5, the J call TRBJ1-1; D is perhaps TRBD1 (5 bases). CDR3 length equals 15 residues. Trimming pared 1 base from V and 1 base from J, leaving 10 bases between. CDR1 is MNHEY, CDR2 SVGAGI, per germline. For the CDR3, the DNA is TGTGCCAGCAGTTACTTGGCAGGGCAGAACACTGAAGCTTTCTTT. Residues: CASSYLAGQNTEAFF.

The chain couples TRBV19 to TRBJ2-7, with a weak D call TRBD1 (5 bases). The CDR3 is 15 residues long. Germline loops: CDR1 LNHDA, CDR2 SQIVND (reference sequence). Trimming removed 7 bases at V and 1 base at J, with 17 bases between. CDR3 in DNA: TGTGCCAGTAACCCCCCGCGACAGACTTCCTACGAGCAGTACTTC. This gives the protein CASNPPRQTSYEQYF.

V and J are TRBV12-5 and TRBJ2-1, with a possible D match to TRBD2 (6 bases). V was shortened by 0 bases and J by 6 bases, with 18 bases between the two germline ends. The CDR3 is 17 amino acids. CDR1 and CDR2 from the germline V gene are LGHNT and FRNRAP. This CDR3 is CASGLVSGGILANEQFF. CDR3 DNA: TGTGCTAGTGGTTTGGTTAGCGGAGGGATCCTGGCCAATGAGCAGTTCTTC.

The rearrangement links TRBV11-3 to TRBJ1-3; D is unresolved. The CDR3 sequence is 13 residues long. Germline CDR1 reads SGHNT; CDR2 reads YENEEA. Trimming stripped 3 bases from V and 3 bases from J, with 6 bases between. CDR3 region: CASSFRLGNTIYF. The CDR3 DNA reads TGTGCCAGCAGCTTTAGACTTGGAAACACCATATATTTT.

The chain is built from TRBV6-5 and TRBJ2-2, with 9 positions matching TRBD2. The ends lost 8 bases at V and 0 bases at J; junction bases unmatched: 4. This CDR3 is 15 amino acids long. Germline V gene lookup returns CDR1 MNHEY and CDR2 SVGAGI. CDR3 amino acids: CASGGRGPNTGELFF. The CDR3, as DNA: TGTGCCAGCGGCGGGAGGGGACCGAACACCGGGGAGCTGTTTTTT.

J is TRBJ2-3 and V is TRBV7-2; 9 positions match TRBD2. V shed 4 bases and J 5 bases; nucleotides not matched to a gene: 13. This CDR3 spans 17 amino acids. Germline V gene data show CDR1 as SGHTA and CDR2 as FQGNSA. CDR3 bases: TGTGCCAGCAGCTCTCCGGGACTAGCCGCAAAAAAAGATACGCAGTATTTT. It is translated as CASSSPGLAAKKDTQYF.

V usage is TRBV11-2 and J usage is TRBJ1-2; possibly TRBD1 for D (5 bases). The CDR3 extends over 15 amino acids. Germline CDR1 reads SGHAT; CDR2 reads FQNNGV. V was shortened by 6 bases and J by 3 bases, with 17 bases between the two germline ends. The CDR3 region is CASRGNQGGDYGYTF. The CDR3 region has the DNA TGTGCCAGCAGGGGGAACCAGGGTGGTGACTATGGCTACACCTTC.

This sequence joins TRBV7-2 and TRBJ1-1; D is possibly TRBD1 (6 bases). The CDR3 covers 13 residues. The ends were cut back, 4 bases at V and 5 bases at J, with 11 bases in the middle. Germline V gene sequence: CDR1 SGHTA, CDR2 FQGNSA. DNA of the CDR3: TGTGCCAGCAGCTACACCAGGGGAACTGAAGCTTTCTTT. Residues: CASSYTRGTEAFF.

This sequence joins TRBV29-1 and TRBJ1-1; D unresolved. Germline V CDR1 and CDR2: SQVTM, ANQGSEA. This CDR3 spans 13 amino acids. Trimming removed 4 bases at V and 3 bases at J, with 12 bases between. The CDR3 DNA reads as TGCAGCGTTGTTGGTCAAGCGGACACTGAAGCTTTCTTT. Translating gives CSVVGQADTEAFF.

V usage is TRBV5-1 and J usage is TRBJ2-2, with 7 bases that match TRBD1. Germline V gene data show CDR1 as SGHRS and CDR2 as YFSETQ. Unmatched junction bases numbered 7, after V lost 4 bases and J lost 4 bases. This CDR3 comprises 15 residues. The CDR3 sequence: CASSRDRVGTGELFF. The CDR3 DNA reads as TGCGCCAGCAGCAGAGACAGGGTAGGCACCGGGGAGCTGTTTTTT.

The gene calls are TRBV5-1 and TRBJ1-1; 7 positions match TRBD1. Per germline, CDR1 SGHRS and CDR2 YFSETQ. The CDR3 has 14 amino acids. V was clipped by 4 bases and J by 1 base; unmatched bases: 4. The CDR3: CASSRDSPNTEAFF. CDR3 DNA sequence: TGCGCCAGCAGCCGGGACAGTCCGAACACTGAAGCTTTCTTT.

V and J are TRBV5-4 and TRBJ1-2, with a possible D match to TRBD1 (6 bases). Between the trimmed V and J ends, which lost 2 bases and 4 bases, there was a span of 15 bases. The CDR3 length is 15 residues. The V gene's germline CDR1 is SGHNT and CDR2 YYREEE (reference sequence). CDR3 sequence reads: CASSFRGGTGYGYTF. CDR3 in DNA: TGTGCCAGCAGCTTTAGGGGGGGGACGGGCTATGGCTACACCTTC.